This note documents a single TCR beta chain sequence. Its antigen is still unknown. One junction end does not reproduce the germline sequence, and a read error may be involved. This record belongs to a study of cytomegalovirus exposure and HLA in healthy donors. Findings of the study overall: Overall, approximately 150 TCR beta chains were annotated as cytomegalovirus-associated. Sequencing had likely introduced a cluster of highly shared sequence variants as an artifact. With later analysis, a missense DCLRE1C variant became linked to TCR beta V- and J-gene trimming. Researchers reported that three CMV-associated chains were confirmed in vitro as CMV antigen-specific.

The PCR ran on 60 Vbeta and 13 Jbeta primers. Assay: immunoSEQ multiplex PCR; the TCRdb copy retains only in-frame clones and omits some. The sample records some 150,000 clones, 76% being singletons. The CDR3 loop spans 13 amino acids. Germline CDR1 SGHRS, CDR2 YFSETQ. The sequence derives from a female donor in good health and CMV-seronegative. The V call is TRBV5-1, the J call TRBJ1-2; D is undetermined. The specimen was PBMCs. The CDR3 loop reads CASSLDANYGYTF. CDR3 in DNA: TGCGCCAGCAGCTTGGATGCCAACTACGGCTACACCTTC.